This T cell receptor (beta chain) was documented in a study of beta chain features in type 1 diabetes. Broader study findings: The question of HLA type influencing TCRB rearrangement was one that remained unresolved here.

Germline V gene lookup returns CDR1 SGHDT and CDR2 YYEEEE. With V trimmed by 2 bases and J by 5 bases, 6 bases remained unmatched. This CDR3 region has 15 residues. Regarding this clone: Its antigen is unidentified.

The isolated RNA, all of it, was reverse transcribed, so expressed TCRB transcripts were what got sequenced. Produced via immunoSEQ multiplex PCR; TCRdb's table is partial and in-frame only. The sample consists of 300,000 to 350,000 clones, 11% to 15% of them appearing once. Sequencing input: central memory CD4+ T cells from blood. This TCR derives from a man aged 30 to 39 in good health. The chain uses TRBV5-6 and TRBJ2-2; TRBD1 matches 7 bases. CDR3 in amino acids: CASSFEGAKTGELFF. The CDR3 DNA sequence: TGTGCCAGCAGCTTCGAGGGGGCTAAGACCGGGGAGCTGTTTTTT. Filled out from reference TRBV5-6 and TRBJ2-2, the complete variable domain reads DAGVTQSPTHLIKTRGQQVTLRCSPKSGHDTVSWYQQALGQGPQFIFQYYEEEERQRGNFPDRFSGHQFPNYSSELNVNALLLGDSALYLCASSFEGAKTGELFFGEGSRLTVL.